This TCR beta chain was retrieved from a study of OX40 agonist ivuxolimab in advanced cancers. Study information: Two patients with cutaneous melanoma and one with hepatocellular carcinoma, three in total, showed partial responses.

The CDR3 length is 17 residues. In germline, CDR1 is SGHTA, CDR2 FQGNSA. V lost 3 bases to trimming and J lost 7 bases; unmatched junction nucleotides: 7. TCRdb keeps only in-frame clones here, not all; method: immunoSEQ multiplex PCR. The sample yields about 88,000 clones, 85% to 90% seen once. Here the sequenced sample was CD4+ or CD8+ T cells sorted from blood, taken in a trial of the OX40 agonist ivuxolimab. The rearrangement uses TRBV7-2 and TRBJ1-6; 12 bases are a match to TRBD1. The sequence derives from an adult with an advanced solid tumor such as melanoma, head and neck, liver or kidney cancer. The DNA for the CDR3 is TGTGCCAGCAGCTTGAGCGGGGACAGGGGGCTGAATTCACCCCTCCACTTT. Translated: CASSLSGDRGLNSPLHF.